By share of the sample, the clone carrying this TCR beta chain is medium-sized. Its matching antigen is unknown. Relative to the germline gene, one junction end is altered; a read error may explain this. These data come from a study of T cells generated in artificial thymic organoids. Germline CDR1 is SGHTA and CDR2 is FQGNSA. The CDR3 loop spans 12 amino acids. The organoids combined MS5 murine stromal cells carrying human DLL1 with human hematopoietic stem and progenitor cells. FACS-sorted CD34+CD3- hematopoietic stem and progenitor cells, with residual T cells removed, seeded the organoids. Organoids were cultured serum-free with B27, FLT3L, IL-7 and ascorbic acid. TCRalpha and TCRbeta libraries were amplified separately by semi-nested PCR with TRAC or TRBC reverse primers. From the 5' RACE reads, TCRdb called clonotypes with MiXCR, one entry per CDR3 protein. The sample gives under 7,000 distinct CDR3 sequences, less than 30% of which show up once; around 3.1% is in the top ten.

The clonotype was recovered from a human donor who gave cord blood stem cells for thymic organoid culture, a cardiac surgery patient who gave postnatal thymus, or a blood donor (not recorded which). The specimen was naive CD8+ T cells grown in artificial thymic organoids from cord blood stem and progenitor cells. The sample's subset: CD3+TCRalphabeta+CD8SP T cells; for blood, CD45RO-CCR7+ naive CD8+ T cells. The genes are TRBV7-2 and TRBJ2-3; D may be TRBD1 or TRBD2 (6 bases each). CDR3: CASSLVSRRGRF. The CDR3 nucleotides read TGTGCCAGCAGCTTAGTTAGCCGGAGGGGGAGGTTT.